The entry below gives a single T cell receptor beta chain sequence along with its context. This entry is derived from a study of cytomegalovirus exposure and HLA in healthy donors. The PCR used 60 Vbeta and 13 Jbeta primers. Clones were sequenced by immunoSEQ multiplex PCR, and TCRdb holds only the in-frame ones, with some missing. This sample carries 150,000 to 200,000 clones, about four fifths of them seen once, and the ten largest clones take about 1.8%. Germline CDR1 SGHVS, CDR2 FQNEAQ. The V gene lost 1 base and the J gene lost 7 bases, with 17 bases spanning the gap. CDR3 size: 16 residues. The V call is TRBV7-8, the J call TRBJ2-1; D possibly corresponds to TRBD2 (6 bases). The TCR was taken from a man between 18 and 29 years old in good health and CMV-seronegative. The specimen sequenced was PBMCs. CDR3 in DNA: TGTGCCAGCAGCTTAGTGGCGGGACGGAATATGAATGAGCAGTTCTTC. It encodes CASSLVAGRNMNEQFF. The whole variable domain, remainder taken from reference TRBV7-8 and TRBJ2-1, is GAGVSQSPRYKVAKRGQDVALRCDPISGHVSLFWYQQALGQGPEFLTYFQNEAQLDKSGLPSDRFFAERPEGSVSTLKIQRTQQEDSAVYLCASSLVAGRNMNEQFFGPGTRLTVL.